One sample yielded the 15 T cell receptor beta chains listed below, sequenced in a study of cytomegalovirus exposure and HLA in healthy donors (dated by TCRdb to the late 2010s). Receptor amplification or capture employed the immunoSEQ multiplex PCR assay. The multiplex PCR relied on a mix of 60 forward primers for TCR Vbeta segments and 13 reverse primers for TCR Jbeta segments. TCRdb took this table from immuneACCESS and kept in-frame rearrangements with V and J called. Such tables lack part of the clones; where checked against another copy, unresolved V genes explain under half of the gap, and the rest is unexplained. The sample has about 140,000 clones on record, around 75% of them singletons. Of the sample, 0.95% to 1.5% is held by the ten largest clones. What was sequenced was PBMCs. The receptors were gathered from a female donor in good health and CMV-seronegative.

As for this clone: Relative to the germline gene, one junction end is altered; a read error may explain this. The chain is built from TRBV29-1 and TRBJ2-3; 7 bases match TRBD2. Germline CDR1 reads SQVTM; CDR2 reads ANQGSEA. This CDR3 has 13 residues. The CDR3 loop is CSVRGGSKDTQYF. The CDR3 DNA reads as TGCAGCGTCCGTGGCGGGAGCAAAGATACGCAGTATTTT.

The J gene is TRBJ2-7, the V gene TRBV6-6, with D possibly being TRBD2 (6 bases). CDR3 length equals 16 residues. Between the trimmed V and J ends, which lost 7 bases and 3 bases, there was a span of 22 bases. The germline CDR1 and CDR2 sequences are MNHNY and SVGAGI (reference sequence). The CDR3 nucleotides are TGTGCCAGCAACGGGGGATATAGACCCTGGGGCTACGAGCAGTACTTC. Translating it yields CASNGGYRPWGYEQYF.

The V call is TRBV7-9, the J call TRBJ1-1, with TRBD1 matching 11 bases. CDR3 size: 15 residues. V lost 4 bases to trimming and J lost 5 bases; unmatched junction nucleotides: 6. CDR1 and CDR2 (germline): SEHNR, FQNEAQ (reference sequence). CDR3 in amino acids: CASSSGQGAQTEAFF. The CDR3 nucleotides are TGTGCCAGCAGCTCTGGACAGGGGGCGCAAACTGAAGCTTTCTTT. Looking up the rest from reference TRBV7-9 and TRBJ1-1 gives the full variable domain: DTGVSQNPRHKITKRGQNVTFRCDPISEHNRLYWYRQTLGQGPEFLTYFQNEAQLEKSRLLSDRFSAERPKGSFSTLEIQRTEQGDSAMYLCASSSGQGAQTEAFFGQGTRLTVV.

This clone has a single count. The chain links TRBV4-1 to TRBJ2-5; TRBD2 matches at 9 bases. Germline CDR1 and CDR2: MGHRA and YSYEKL. The CDR3 length is 16 residues. J gave up 2 bases and V 5 bases, and 9 bases lay outside the gene matches. CDR3 region: CASSALGAGGQETQYF. The DNA of the CDR3 is TGCGCCAGCAGCGCCCTTGGAGCGGGAGGACAAGAGACCCAGTACTTC.

This rearrangement joins TRBV15 to TRBJ1-2, with a possible D match to TRBD1 (6 bases). Germline V lookup: CDR1 LNHNV, CDR2 YYDKDF (reference sequence). Trimming pared 0 bases from V and 13 bases from J, leaving 21 bases between. CDR3 length: 15 amino acids. The CDR3 loop is CATSRELRAGQSATF. The CDR3 DNA reads TGTGCCACCAGCAGAGAGCTACGAGCGGGACAATCTGCCACCTTC.

The chain links TRBV7-9 to TRBJ1-4; 7 bases fit TRBD1. CDR3 length: 15 residues. V was pared by 5 bases and J by 4 bases, with 7 bases of the junction left unmatched. The V gene's germline CDR1 is SEHNR and CDR2 FQNEAQ (reference sequence). This CDR3 is CASSPRQGLNEKLFF. As DNA, the CDR3 is TGTGCCAGCAGCCCTAGACAGGGACTTAATGAAAAACTGTTTTTT.

The chain carries TRBV18 and TRBJ1-3, with TRBD1 matching 9 bases. This CDR3 comprises 16 residues. The ends lost 1 base at V and 1 base at J; junction bases unmatched: 2. The germline V gene encodes CDR1 KGHSH and CDR2 LQKENI. Here the CDR3 DNA reads TGTGCCAGCTCACCACTTGGGACAGGGTCTGGAAACACCATATATTTT. Translation gives CASSPLGTGSGNTIYF.

V gene TRBV6-5 combines with J gene TRBJ1-2, with 8 positions matching TRBD1. The CDR3 loop spans 15 amino acids. CDR1 and CDR2 (germline): MNHEY, SVGAGI. The ends lost 0 bases at V and 2 bases at J; junction bases unmatched: 2. CDR3 nucleotide sequence: TGTGCCAGCAGTTACTCTCAGGGGGCCAACTATGGCTACACCTTC. Translating gives CASSYSQGANYGYTF.

The chain links TRBV5-1 to TRBJ2-7, with a tentative D call TRBD1 (5 bases). V was trimmed by 1 base and J by 1 base, leaving 12 bases between them. Germline-derived CDR1 and CDR2 are SGHRS and YFSETQ. CDR3 length equals 15 residues. CDR3 nucleotides: TGCGCCAGCAGCTTGACGAGACAGTCTTCCTACGAGCAGTACTTC. As protein: CASSLTRQSSYEQYF.

This clone was picked up a small number of times. The V and J genes are TRBV7-9 and TRBJ2-1; TRBD2 aligns across 8 bases. The germline gives CDR1 SEHNR, CDR2 FQNEAQ (reference sequence). This CDR3 has 15 amino acids. V gave up 3 bases and J gave up 4 bases; unmatched junction bases: 5. The CDR3, as DNA: TGTGCCAGCAGCTTCGAGGGGACTAGATACAATGAGCAGTTCTTC. It encodes CASSFEGTRYNEQFF.

The chain couples TRBV27 to TRBJ1-4, with D possibly being TRBD1 (5 bases). The CDR3 sequence is 15 residues long. The V end lost 0 bases, the J end lost 4 bases, and 9 bases lay between the germline ends. Looked up from germline, CDR1 is MNHEY and CDR2 is SMNVEV (reference sequence). The chain's CDR3 is CASSLSQELNEKLFF. In DNA, the CDR3 is TGTGCCAGCAGTTTATCACAGGAACTTAATGAAAAACTGTTTTTT.

V gene TRBV9 combines with J gene TRBJ1-2; 7 bases agree with TRBD1. Germline lookup yields CDR1 SGDLS and CDR2 YYNGEE. V trimming: 3 bases; J trimming: 0 bases; junction bases outside the gene matches: 8. The CDR3 spans 16 residues. The CDR3 protein is CASSGITGAPNYGYTF. For the CDR3, the DNA is TGTGCCAGCAGCGGAATTACAGGGGCCCCTAACTATGGCTACACCTTC.

The genes are TRBV6-5 and TRBJ2-2; the D gene is possibly TRBD2 (6 bases). The V end was cut by 6 bases, the J end by 7 bases, with 9 bases between. Germline lookup yields CDR1 MNHEY and CDR2 SVGAGI. This CDR3 contains 12 residues. DNA for the CDR3: TGTGCCAGCAGCACCGGGAGCGGGGAGCTGTTTTTT. It encodes CASSTGSGELFF.

V is TRBV28 and J is TRBJ2-7, with 9 bases identical to TRBD1. V lost 5 bases and J lost 4; bases outside the gene matches: 3. The CDR3 has 13 residues. Germline CDR1 MDHEN, CDR2 SYDVKM. The CDR3 spells CASSPGTGYEQYF. CDR3 DNA sequence: TGTGCCAGCAGTCCCGGGACAGGGTACGAGCAGTACTTC.

In nucleotides, the CDR3 is TGTGCCAGCAGCTTAAAACGACCTGACAGGGCTTTGTTCTTC. This codes for CASSLKRPDRALFF. V and J are TRBV7-8 and TRBJ2-1, with 7 bases identical to TRBD1. CDR1 is SGHVS, CDR2 FQNEAQ, per germline. The CDR3 length is 14 residues. Trimming cost V 2 bases and J 15 bases; bases outside gene matches: 13.